This T cell receptor (beta chain) was obtained from a study of blood T cell repertoires in COVID-19. Study-wide background: Nucleic acid was either cDNA or gDNA, and it came from T cells, B-cell-depleted T cells, or PBMCs.

In the source study's methods: Amplification of reference gene primers provided the estimated nucleated cell counts. Repertoires were generated with immunoSEQ multiplex PCR, while TCRdb's copy carries only in-frame clones and drops some. Clone size and the V and J calls come from that table; the DNA yielded D and trimming. The sample lists about 190,000 clones, 82% occurring once. This CDR3 is built from 17 residues. V was cut by 2 bases and J by 0 bases, with 10 bases left in between. CDR1 is KGHDR and CDR2 is SFDVKD in the germline V gene. A Seattle source enrolled patients during active infection and followed them longitudinally.

The sample consisted of peripheral blood. This rearrangement joins TRBV24-1 to TRBJ2-6; possibly TRBD1 for D (6 bases). The receptor was isolated from a woman aged 60 to 75 with COVID-19, enrolled during active disease. CDR3: CATSDWGTHSGANVLTF. Written as DNA, the CDR3 is TGTGCCACCAGTGATTGGGGGACACACTCTGGGGCCAACGTCCTGACTTTC.